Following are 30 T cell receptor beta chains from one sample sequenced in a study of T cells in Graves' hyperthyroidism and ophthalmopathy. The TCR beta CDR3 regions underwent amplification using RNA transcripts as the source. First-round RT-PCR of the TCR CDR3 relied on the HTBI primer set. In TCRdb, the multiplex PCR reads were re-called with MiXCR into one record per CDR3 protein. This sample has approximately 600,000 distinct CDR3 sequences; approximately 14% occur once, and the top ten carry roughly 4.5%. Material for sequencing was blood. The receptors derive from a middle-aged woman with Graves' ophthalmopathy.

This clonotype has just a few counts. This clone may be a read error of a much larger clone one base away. In nucleotides, the CDR3 is TGTGCCACCAGCGAGAGGGGAAACACTGAAGCTTTCTTT. Translating gives CATSERGNTEAFF. J is TRBJ1-1 and V is TRBV15; weak D call: TRBD1 (5 bases). This CDR3 region has 13 residues. Trimming left V 5 bases short and J 2 bases short, with 9 bases between. Germline lookup yields CDR1 LNHNV and CDR2 YYDKDF (reference sequence).

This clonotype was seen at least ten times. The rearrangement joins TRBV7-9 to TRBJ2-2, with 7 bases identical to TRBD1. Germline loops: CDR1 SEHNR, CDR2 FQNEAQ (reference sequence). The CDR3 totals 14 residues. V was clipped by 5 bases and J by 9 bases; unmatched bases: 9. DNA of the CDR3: TGTGCCAGCAGCGTGCACACAGGGGATCGGGAGCTGTTTTTT. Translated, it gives CASSVHTGDRELFF. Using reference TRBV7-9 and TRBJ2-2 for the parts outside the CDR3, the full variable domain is DTGVSQNPRHKITKRGQNVTFRCDPISEHNRLYWYRQTLGQGPEFLTYFQNEAQLEKSRLLSDRFSAERPKGSFSTLEIQRTEQGDSAMYLCASSVHTGDRELFFGEGSRLTVL.

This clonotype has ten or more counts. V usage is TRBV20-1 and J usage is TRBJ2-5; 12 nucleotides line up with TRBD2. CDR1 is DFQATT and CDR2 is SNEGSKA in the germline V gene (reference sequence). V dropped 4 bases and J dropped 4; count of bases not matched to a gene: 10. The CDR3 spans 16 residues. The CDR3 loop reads CSATRTSGNRAETQYF. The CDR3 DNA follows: TGCAGTGCTACCCGGACTAGCGGGAATCGGGCAGAGACCCAGTACTTC.

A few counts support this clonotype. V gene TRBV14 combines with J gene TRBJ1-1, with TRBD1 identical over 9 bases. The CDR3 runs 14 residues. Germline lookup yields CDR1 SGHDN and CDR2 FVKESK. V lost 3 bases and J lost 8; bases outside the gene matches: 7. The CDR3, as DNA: TGTGCCAGCAGCCATACAGGGGGCCGACCAGAAGCTTTCTTT. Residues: CASSHTGGRPEAFF.

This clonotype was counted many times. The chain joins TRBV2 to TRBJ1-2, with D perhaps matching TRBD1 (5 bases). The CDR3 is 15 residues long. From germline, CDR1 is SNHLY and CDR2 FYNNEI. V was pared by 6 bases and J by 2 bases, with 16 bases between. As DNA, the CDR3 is TGTGCCAGCAGAACGGGACCAGAAGTCAACTATGGCTACACCTTC. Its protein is CASRTGPEVNYGYTF.

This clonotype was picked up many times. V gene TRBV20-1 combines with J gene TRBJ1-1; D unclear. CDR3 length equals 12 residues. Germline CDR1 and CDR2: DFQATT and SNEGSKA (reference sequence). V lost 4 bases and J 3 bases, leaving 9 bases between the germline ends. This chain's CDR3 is CSANRDDTEAFF. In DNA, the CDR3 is TGCAGTGCTAATCGGGATGACACTGAAGCTTTCTTT.

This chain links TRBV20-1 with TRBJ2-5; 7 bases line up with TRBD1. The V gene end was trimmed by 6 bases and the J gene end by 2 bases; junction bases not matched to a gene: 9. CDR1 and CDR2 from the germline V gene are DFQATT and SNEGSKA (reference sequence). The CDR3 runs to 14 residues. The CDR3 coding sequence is TGCAGTGCCTCCCCCGGGACAGTACAAGAGACCCAGTACTTC. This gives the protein CSASPGTVQETQYF.

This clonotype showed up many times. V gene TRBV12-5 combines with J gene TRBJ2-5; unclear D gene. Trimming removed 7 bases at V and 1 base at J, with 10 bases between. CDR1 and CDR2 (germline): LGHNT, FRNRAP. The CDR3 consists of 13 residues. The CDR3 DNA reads TGTGCTAGTGCCCTAAGGAGCCAAGAGACCCAGTACTTC. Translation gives CASALRSQETQYF.

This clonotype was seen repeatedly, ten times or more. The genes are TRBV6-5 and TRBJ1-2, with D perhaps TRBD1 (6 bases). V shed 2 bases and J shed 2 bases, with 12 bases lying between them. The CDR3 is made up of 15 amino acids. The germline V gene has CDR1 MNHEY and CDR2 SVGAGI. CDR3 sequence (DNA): TGTGCCAGCAGTTACAGAACTACAGGGAACTATGGCTACACCTTC. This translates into CASSYRTTGNYGYTF.

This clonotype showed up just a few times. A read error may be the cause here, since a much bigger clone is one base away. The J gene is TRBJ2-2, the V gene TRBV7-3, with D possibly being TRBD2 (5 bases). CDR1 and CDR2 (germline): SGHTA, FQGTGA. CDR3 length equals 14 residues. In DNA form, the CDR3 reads TGTGCCAGCAGCTTAAGTTTTAACACCGGGGAGCTGCTTTTT. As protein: CASSLSFNTGELLF.

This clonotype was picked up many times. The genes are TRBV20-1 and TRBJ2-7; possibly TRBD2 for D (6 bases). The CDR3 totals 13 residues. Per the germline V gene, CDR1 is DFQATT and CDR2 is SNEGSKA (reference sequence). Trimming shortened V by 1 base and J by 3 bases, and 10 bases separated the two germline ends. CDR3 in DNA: TGCAGTGCTAGAGTCCCCGGGGGCTACGAGCAGTACTTC. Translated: CSARVPGGYEQYF.

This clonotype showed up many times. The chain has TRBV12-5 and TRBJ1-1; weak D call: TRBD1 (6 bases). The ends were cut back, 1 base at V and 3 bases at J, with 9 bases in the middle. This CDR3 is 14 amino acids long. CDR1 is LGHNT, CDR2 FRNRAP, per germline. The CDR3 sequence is CASGLEGVDTEAFF. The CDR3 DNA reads TGTGCTAGTGGTTTGGAGGGGGTGGACACTGAAGCTTTCTTT. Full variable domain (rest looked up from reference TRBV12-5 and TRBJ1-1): DARVTQTPRHKVTEMGQEVTMRCQPILGHNTVFWYRQTMMQGLELLAYFRNRAPLDDSGMPKDRFSAEMPDATLATLKIQPSEPRDSAVYFCASGLEGVDTEAFFGQGTRLTVV.

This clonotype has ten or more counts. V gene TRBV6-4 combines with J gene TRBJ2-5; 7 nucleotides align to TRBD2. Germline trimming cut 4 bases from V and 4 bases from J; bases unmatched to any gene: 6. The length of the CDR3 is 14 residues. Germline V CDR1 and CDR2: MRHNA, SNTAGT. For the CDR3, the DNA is TGTGCCAGCAGTGTACCGCGGGAGTTAGAGACCCAGTACTTC. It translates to CASSVPRELETQYF.

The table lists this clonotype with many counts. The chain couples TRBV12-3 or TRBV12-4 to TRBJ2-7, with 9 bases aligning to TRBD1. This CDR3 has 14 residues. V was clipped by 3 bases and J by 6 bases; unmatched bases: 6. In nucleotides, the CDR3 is TGTGCCAGCAGTTTCGGGACAGGGTCGCTCGAGCAGTACTTC. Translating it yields CASSFGTGSLEQYF.

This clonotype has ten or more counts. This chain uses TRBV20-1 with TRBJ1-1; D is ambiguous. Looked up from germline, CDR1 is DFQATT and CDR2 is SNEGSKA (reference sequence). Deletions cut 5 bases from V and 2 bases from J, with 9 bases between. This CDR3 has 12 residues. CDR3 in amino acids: CSACQLNTEAFF. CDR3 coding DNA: TGCAGTGCTTGCCAGCTCAACACTGAAGCTTTCTTT.

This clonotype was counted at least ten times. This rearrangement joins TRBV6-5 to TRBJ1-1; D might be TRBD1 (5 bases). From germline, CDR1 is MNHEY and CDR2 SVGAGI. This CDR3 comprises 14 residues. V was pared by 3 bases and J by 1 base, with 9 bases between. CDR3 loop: CASSYWGRNTEAFF. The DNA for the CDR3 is TGTGCCAGCAGTTATTGGGGACGGAACACTGAAGCTTTCTTT.

The CDR3 loop reads CASSSPPGADEQYF. In nucleotides, the CDR3 is TGTGCCAGCAGTTCCCCCCCTGGAGCGGACGAGCAGTACTTC. The rearrangement links TRBV28 to TRBJ2-7, with TRBD2 as a possible D gene (5 bases). V lost 4 bases and J 5 bases, leaving 15 bases between the germline ends. The CDR3 length is 14 residues. Germline values: CDR1 MDHEN, CDR2 SYDVKM. The whole variable domain, filled in from reference TRBV28 and TRBJ2-7, reads DVKVTQSSRYLVKRTGEKVFLECVQDMDHENMFWYRQDPGLGLRLIYFSYDVKMKEKGDIPEGYSVSREKKERFSLILESASTNQTSMYLCASSSPPGADEQYFGPGTRLTVT.

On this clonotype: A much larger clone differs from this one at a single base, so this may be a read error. CDR3 region: CASSQEGPLYEQHF. The CDR3 DNA follows: TGTGCCAGCAGCCAAGAAGGACCTCTCTACGAGCAGCACTTC. The V and J genes are TRBV6-1 and TRBJ2-7; D call uncertain. Germline lookup yields CDR1 MNHNS and CDR2 SASEGT. The CDR3 totals 14 residues.

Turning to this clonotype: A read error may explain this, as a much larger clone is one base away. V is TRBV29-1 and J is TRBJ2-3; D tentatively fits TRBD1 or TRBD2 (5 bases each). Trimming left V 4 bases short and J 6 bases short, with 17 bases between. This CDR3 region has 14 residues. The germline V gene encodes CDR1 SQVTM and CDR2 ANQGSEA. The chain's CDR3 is CSVAPGQRGDTQYF. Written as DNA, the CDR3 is TGCAGCGTTGCACCAGGGCAGCGCGGGGATACGCAGTATTTT.

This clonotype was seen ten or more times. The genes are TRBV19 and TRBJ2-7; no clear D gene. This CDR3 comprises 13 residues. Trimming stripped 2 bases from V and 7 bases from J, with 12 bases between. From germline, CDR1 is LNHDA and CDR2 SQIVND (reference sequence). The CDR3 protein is CASSITPRREQYF. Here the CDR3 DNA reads TGTGCCAGTAGTATAACCCCCCGTCGAGAGCAGTACTTC.

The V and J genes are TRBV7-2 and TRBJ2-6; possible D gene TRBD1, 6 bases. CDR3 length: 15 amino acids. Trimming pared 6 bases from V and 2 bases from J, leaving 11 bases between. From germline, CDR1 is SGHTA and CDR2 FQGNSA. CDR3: CASSFYRAGANVLTF. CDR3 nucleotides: TGTGCCAGCAGTTTTTACAGGGCTGGGGCCAACGTCCTGACTTTC. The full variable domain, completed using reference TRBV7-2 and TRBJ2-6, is GAGVSQSPSNKVTEKGKDVELRCDPISGHTALYWYRQSLGQGLEFLIYFQGNSAPDKSGLPSDRFSAERTGGSVSTLTIQRTQQEDSAVYLCASSFYRAGANVLTFGAGSRLTVL.

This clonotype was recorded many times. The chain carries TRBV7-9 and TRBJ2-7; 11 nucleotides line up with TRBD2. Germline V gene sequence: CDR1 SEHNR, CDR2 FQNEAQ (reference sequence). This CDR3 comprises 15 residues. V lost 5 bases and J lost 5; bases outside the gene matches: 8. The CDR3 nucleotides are TGTGCCAGCAGCCCCTCACTAGCGGGAGAGGACGAGCAGTACTTC. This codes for CASSPSLAGEDEQYF.

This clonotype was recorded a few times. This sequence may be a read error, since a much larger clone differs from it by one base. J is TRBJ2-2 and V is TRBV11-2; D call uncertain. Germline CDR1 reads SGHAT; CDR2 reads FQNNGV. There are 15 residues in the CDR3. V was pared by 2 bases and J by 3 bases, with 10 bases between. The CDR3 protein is CASSLSGRHTGELFF. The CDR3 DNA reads TGTGCCAGCAGCTTATCCGGACGCCACACCGGGGAGCTGTTTTTT.

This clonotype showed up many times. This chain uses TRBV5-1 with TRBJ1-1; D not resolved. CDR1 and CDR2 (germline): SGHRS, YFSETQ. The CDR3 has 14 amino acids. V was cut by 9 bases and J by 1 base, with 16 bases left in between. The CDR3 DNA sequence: TGCGCCACCCGTCCCTCTCAGGCGAACACTGAAGCTTTCTTT. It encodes CATRPSQANTEAFF.

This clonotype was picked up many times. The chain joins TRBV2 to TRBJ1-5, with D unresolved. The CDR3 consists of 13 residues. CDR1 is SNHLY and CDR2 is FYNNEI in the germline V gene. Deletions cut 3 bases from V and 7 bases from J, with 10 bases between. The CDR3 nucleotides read TGTGCCAGCAGTGAGGCCAATTACCAGCCCCAGCATTTT. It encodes CASSEANYQPQHF. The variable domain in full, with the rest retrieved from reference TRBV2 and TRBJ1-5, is EPEVTQTPSHQVTQMGQEVILRCVPISNHLYFYWYRQILGQKVEFLVSFYNNEISEKSEIFDDQFSVERPDGSNFTLKIRSTKLEDSAMYFCASSEANYQPQHFGDGTRLSIL.

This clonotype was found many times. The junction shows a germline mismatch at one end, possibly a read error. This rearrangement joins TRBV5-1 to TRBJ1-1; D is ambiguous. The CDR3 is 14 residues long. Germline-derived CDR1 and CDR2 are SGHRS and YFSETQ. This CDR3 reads CASSLGPTNTEAFF. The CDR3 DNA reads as TGTGCCAGCAGCTTAGGACCTACGAACACTGAAGCTTTCTTT.

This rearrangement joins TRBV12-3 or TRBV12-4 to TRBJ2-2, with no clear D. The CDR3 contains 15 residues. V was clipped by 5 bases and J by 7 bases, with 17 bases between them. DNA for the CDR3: TGTGCCAGCAGTCCTCCCGGAAAGCTCGGCGGGGAGCTGTTTTTT. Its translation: CASSPPGKLGGELFF.

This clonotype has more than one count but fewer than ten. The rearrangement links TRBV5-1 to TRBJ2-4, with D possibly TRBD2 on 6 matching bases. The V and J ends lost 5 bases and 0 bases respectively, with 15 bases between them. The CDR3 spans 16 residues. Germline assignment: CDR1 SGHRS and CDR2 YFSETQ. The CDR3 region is CASREAGNIAKNIQYF. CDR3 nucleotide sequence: TGCGCCAGCAGAGAGGCGGGGAACATAGCCAAAAACATTCAGTACTTC.

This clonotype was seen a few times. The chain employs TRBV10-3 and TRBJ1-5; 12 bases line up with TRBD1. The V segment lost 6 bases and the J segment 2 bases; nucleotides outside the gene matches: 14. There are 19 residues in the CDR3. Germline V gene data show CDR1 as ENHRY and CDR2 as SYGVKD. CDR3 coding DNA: TGTGCCATCAGCACAGAATTCGGGACAGGGGGCGCGGGCAATCAGCCCCAGCATTTT. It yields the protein CAISTEFGTGGAGNQPQHF.

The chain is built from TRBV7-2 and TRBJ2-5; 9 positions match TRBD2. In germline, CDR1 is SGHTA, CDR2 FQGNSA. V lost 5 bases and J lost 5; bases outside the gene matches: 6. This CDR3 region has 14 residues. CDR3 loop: CASSRGRARETQYF. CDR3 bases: TGTGCCAGCAGCCGCGGGAGGGCCAGGGAGACCCAGTACTTC.